This T cell receptor (beta chain) was recorded in a study of T cells in Graves' hyperthyroidism and ophthalmopathy. CDR1 is SQVTM and CDR2 is ANQGSEA in the germline V gene. V was shortened by 1 base and J by 7 bases, with 8 bases between the two germline ends. The CDR3 is 13 residues long. The diagnostic basis comprised clinical symptoms, serum thyroxine and TRAb, thyroid ultrasound and orbital computed tomography. For this clonotype: What it recognizes is unknown.

The source material, RNA transcripts, was used to amplify TCR beta CDR3 regions. A first-round RT-PCR of the TCR CDR3 used the HTBI primer set. Using its own MiXCR run on the multiplex PCR reads, TCRdb lists one record per CDR3 protein. The sample carries 480,000 or so distinct CDR3 sequences, about 45% recorded once. General observations from the study: In simple terms, a model built on 13 V-J features told ophthalmopathy apart from stable hyperthyroidism. Within blood appeared most thyroid clonotypes that had expanded above 0.001.

Sequencing was performed on peripheral blood or thyroid tissue (not recorded which). V and J are TRBV29-1 and TRBJ1-6; no clear D. The receptor's source is an adult woman with Graves' disease, either hyperthyroidism or ophthalmopathy (not recorded which). The CDR3 coding sequence is TGCAGCGTTGAAGGGGGAATCAATTCACCCCTCCACTTT. Translation gives CSVEGGINSPLHF.